This entry describes one T cell receptor beta chain. Its antigen remains unknown. These data originate in a study of T cells in Graves' hyperthyroidism and ophthalmopathy. V lost 6 bases to trimming and J lost 2 bases; unmatched junction nucleotides: 15. The CDR3 is 18 residues long. Germline V CDR1 and CDR2: MNHEY, SMNVEV (reference sequence). Patients having uncontrolled infection, another autoimmune disease, pregnancy or lactation were not included. Using around 10 ml of fresh peripheral blood, PBMCs were prepared. General study points: In blood, most of the thyroid clonotypes expanded above 0.001 were also present.

TCR beta CDR3 region amplification was performed from RNA transcripts. First-round RT-PCR with HTBI primers amplified the TCR CDR3 region. TCRdb fed the multiplex PCR reads into MiXCR, producing one record per CDR3 protein. The data contain about 200,000 distinct CDR3 sequences, about a sixth of them seen just once; the ten biggest clones take up over 45%. Sequencing input: blood. The rearrangement links TRBV27 to TRBJ1-2, with 10 positions matching TRBD1. The clonotype originates from a woman aged 50 to 65 with Graves' hyperthyroidism. The CDR3 DNA is TGTGCCAGCAGATGGATCCGGATTGACAGGGGGCAGAACTATGGCTACACCTTC. Residues: CASRWIRIDRGQNYGYTF.